This TCR beta chain was captured in a study of immune heterogeneity within non-small cell lung tumors. Using 32 V and 13 J primers, multiplex PCR amplified TCR beta CDR3. TCRdb reprocessed the multiplex PCR reads via MiXCR and lists one record per CDR3 protein. The repertoire holds roughly 3,000 distinct CDR3 sequences, with roughly 21% as singletons. This clonotype is categorized as medium-sized (0.01 to 0.1%). Its specificity is not known. Template input was genomic DNA from bulk tumor (about 640 ng per sample). Every primary tumor yielded several biopsies, spaced far apart, that were taken during surgery. The study enrolled patients with untreated, newly diagnosed non-small cell lung cancer who underwent curative surgery. Overall study results and limits: High-frequency clones unique to single sites coexisted with identical dominant CDR3 beta clonotypes that recurred across tumor sites within a patient.

The TCR was taken from a man in his sixties with non-small cell lung cancer. The specimen sequenced was lung tumor tissue.

This CDR3 is CSVESRIGGLSGELFF. The DNA for the CDR3 is TGCAGCGTTGAATCCCGGATCGGGGGTTTGTCCGGGGAGCTGTTTTTT. This chain uses TRBV29-1 with TRBJ2-2, with D maybe TRBD2 (6 bases). Germline lookup yields CDR1 SQVTM and CDR2 ANQGSEA. The V end lost 2 bases, the J end lost 6 bases, and 19 bases lay between the germline ends. This CDR3 is 16 amino acids long.